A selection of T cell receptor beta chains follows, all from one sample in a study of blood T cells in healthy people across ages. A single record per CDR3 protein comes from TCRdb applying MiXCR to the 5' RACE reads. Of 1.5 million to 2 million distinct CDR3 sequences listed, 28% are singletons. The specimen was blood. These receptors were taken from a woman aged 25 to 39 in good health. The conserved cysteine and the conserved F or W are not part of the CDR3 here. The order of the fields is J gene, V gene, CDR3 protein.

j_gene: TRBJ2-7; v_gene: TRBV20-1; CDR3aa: SARTGTGRGIYEQY
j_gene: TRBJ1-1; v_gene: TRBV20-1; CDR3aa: SARRGTRAHTEAF
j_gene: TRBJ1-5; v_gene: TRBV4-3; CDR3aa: ASSQPTGDGSKYSNQPQH
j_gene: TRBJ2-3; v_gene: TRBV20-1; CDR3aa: SAQAGGRPTTDTQY
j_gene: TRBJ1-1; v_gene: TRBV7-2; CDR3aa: ASSLELTRAEAF
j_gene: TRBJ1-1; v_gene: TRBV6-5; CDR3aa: ASSYDSRGLNTEAF
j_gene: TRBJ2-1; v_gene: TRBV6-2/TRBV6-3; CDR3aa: ASRLPGQAINEQF
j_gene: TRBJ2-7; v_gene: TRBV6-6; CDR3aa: ATRPRVSSYEQY
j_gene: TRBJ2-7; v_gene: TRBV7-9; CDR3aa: ASSLFPRDRGNEQY
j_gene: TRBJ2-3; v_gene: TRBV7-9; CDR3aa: ASTFKDTQY
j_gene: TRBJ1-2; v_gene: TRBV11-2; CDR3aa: ASSLEFGRGGYT
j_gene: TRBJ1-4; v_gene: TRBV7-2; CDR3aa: LTQREKLF
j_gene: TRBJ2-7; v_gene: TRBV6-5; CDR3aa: ASSYRVFHEQY
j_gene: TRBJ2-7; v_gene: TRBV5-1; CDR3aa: ASSLQSETYEQY
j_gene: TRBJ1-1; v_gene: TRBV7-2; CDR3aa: ASSPGQGEAEAF
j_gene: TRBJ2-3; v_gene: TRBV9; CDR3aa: ASSRIADTQY
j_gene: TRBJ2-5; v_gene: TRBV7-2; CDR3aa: ASSARGLGETQY
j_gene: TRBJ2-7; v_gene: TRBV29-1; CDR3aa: SVEPQDPPYEQY
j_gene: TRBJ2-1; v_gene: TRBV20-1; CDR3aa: RASDLTNEQF
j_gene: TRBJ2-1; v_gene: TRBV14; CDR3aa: ASSPWGRVEQF
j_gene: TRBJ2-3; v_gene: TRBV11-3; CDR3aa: ASSAGRDTQY
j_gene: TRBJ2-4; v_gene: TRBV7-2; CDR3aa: ASSLGPGLVNEQY
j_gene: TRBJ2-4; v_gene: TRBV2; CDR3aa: ASSAGVGAKNIQY
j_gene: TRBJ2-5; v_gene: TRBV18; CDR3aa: ASSPRIKGETQY
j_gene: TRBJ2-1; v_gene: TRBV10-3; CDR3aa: ATMRTPLGDEQF
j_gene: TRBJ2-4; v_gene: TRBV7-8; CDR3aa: ASSSWSRAKNIQY
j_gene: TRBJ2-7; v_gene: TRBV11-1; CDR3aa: ASSSWTGDSSYEQY
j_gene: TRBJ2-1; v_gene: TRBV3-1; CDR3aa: ASSQDRTHEQF
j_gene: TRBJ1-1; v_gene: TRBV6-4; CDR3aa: ASSYEQGGVTEAF
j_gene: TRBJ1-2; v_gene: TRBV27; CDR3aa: ASSWGTANYGYT
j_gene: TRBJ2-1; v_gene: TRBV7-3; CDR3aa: ASNQPEVNGEQF
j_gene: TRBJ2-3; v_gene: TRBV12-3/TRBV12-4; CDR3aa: ASRPLAEDGTDTQY
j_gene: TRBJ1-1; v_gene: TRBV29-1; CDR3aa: SVMDPNTEAF
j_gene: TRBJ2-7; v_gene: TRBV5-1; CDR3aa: ASSFSRSSYEQY
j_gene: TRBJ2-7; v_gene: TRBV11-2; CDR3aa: ASSWGPPGQGGGEQY